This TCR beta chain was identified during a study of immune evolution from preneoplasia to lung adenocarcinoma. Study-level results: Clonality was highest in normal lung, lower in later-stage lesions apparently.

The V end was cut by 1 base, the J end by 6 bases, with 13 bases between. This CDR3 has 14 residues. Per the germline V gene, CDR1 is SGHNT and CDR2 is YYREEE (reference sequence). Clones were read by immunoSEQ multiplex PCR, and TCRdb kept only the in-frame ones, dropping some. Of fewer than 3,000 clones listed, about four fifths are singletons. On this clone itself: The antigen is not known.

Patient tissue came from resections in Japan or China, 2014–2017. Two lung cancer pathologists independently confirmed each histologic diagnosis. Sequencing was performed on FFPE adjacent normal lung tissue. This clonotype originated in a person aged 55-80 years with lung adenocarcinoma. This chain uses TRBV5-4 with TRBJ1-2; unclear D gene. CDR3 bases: TGTGCCAGCAGCTTGTCAATGAGGAGCGATGGCTACACCTTC. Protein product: CASSLSMRSDGYTF.